This passage covers 11 T cell receptor beta chains from one sample sequenced in a study of blood T cells in healthy people across ages. A J-beta primer mix and a sample-barcoded 5' primer were used in a second PCR of roughly 6 to 11 cycles. MiXCR, applied by TCRdb to the 5' RACE reads, yields one record per CDR3 protein. The sample contains under 2 million distinct CDR3 sequences, about 31% of which appear only once. What was sequenced was blood. The receptor set was obtained from a woman in her thirties in good health.

This clonotype was observed a few times. J is TRBJ2-3 and V is TRBV7-2; 8 bases map to TRBD2. The germline V gene encodes CDR1 SGHTA and CDR2 FQGNSA. The J segment lost 1 base and the V segment lost 1 base, leaving 4 bases of the junction unmatched. The CDR3 covers 16 residues. The CDR3 nucleotides are TGTGCCAGCAGCTTAGACGGGGGGGCGGGCACAGATACGCAGTATTTT. Residues: CASSLDGGAGTDTQYF.

This clonotype has more than one count but fewer than ten. The chain carries TRBV20-1 and TRBJ2-1; D is uncertain. From germline, CDR1 is DFQATT and CDR2 SNEGSKA (reference sequence). Trimming stripped 3 bases from V and 4 bases from J, with 13 bases between. The CDR3 has 14 amino acids. CDR3 residues: CSASMGGTYNEQFF. The CDR3 DNA sequence: TGCAGTGCTAGTATGGGCGGAACTTACAATGAGCAGTTCTTC.

This chain connects TRBV7-9 to TRBJ2-5; TRBD2 agrees at 9 bases. V shed 2 bases and J 2 bases; nucleotides not matched to a gene: 9. The CDR3 loop spans 17 amino acids. CDR1 and CDR2 from the germline V gene are SEHNR and FQNEAQ (reference sequence). The CDR3 DNA reads as TGTGCCAGCAGCTTACCCTTCCTAGCGGGGACACAAGAGACCCAGTACTTC. Translated, it gives CASSLPFLAGTQETQYF.

CDR3: CASRPTGNSNQPQHF. CDR3 coding DNA: TGTGCCAGCAGGCCGACAGGGAATAGCAATCAGCCCCAGCATTTT. The genes are TRBV12-3 or TRBV12-4 and TRBJ1-5; 7 bases are a match to TRBD1. This CDR3 has 15 residues. V shed 6 bases, J shed 0 bases, and the junction held 5 bases outside the gene matches.

V is TRBV12-3 or TRBV12-4 and J is TRBJ2-1, with D hard to call. V was cut by 8 bases and J by 10 bases, with 9 bases left in between. This CDR3 spans 10 amino acids. CDR3 amino acids: CASGRMEQFF. As DNA, the CDR3 is TGTGCCAGCGGGCGGATGGAGCAGTTCTTC.

This clonotype was found a few times. The chain carries TRBV9 and TRBJ1-4, with D unclear. From germline, CDR1 is SGDLS and CDR2 YYNGEE. V was trimmed by 2 bases and J by 0 bases, leaving 5 bases between them. The CDR3 length is 14 residues. The CDR3 bases are TGTGCCAGCAGCGTGAGCGCAACTAATGAAAAACTGTTTTTT. This sequence encodes CASSVSATNEKLFF.

The chain links TRBV6-1 to TRBJ2-1, with 7 positions matching TRBD1. Germline CDR1 is MNHNS and CDR2 is SASEGT. V dropped 8 bases and J dropped 8; count of bases not matched to a gene: 18. The CDR3 contains 16 residues. CDR3 region: CASFMQGVMYGHEQFF. In nucleotides, the CDR3 is TGTGCCAGCTTCATGCAGGGGGTGATGTACGGCCATGAGCAGTTCTTC.

The chain is built from TRBV7-8 and TRBJ2-6, with D possibly matching TRBD1 (7 bases). Deletions cut 4 bases from V and 2 bases from J, with 12 bases between. CDR1 SGHVS and CDR2 FQNEAQ come from the germline V gene. CDR3 length equals 16 residues. CDR3 DNA: TGTGCCAGCAGCTACACCAGGGGGGCTGGGGCCAACGTCCTGACTTTC. It yields the protein CASSYTRGAGANVLTF.

This clonotype has a handful of counts. The chain is built from TRBV28 and TRBJ2-7; D is perhaps TRBD1 or TRBD2 (6 bases each). The CDR3 consists of 13 residues. CDR1 and CDR2 from the germline V gene are MDHEN and SYDVKM. The ends were cut back, 10 bases at V and 6 bases at J, with 19 bases in the middle. The CDR3 loop is CATLRLGGGEQYF. The CDR3 nucleotides are TGTGCCACCCTCAGACTCGGGGGCGGCGAGCAGTACTTC.

The sample holds a few counts of this clonotype. In nucleotides, the CDR3 is TGTGCCAGCAGCGTAGGAGGGGTAACCTACGAGCAGTACTTC. Translating it yields CASSVGGVTYEQYF. The chain joins TRBV9 to TRBJ2-7; D possibly matches TRBD1 or TRBD2 (5 bases each). Germline CDR1 is SGDLS and CDR2 is YYNGEE. Trimming took off 0 bases at V and 2 bases at J, with 9 bases between the two ends. This CDR3 has 14 residues. Supplemented by reference TRBV9 and TRBJ2-7, the full variable domain reads DSGVTQTPKHLITATGQRVTLRCSPRSGDLSVYWYQQSLDQGLQFLIQYYNGEERAKGNILERFSAQQFPDLHSELNLSSLELGDSALYFCASSVGGVTYEQYFGPGTRLTVT.

V usage is TRBV10-2 and J usage is TRBJ2-5; 7 bases are a match to TRBD1. The CDR3 loop spans 15 amino acids. Trimming cost V 6 bases and J 0 bases; bases outside gene matches: 7. Germline loops: CDR1 WSHSY, CDR2 SAAADI. The CDR3: CASSVTGKYQETQYF. In DNA form, the CDR3 reads TGCGCCAGCAGCGTGACAGGGAAGTACCAAGAGACCCAGTACTTC.